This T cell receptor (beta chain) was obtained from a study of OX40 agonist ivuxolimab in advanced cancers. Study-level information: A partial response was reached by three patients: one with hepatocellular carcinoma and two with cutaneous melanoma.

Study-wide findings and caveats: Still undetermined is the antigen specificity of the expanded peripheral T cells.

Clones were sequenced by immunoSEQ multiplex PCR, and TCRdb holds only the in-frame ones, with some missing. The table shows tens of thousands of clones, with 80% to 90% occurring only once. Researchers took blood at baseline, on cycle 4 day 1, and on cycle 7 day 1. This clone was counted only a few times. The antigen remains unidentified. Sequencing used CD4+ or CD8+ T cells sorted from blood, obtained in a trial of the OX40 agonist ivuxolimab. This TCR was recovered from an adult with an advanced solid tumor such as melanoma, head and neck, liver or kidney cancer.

CDR3 in amino acids: CASGRDNQPQHF. CDR3 DNA sequence: TGTGCTAGTGGCCGAGATAATCAGCCCCAGCATTTT. The rearrangement links TRBV12-5 to TRBJ1-5; D not certain. The ends were cut back, 6 bases at V and 4 bases at J, with 7 bases in the middle. Germline V CDR1 and CDR2: LGHNT, FRNRAP. The CDR3 is 12 amino acids. The entire variable domain, with the rest obtained from reference TRBV12-5 and TRBJ1-5, is as follows: DARVTQTPRHKVTEMGQEVTMRCQPILGHNTVFWYRQTMMQGLELLAYFRNRAPLDDSGMPKDRFSAEMPDATLATLKIQPSEPRDSAVYFCASGRDNQPQHFGDGTRLSIL.